Listed here are 7 T cell receptor beta chains from one sample, sequenced in a study of breast tumors, draining lymph nodes, adjacent tissues. A single record per CDR3 protein comes from TCRdb applying MiXCR to the multiplex PCR reads. The table records under 300,000 distinct CDR3 sequences, 34% of them present only once. Breast cancer patients provided tissue from their axillary draining lymph nodes. Sequenced: axillary lymph node tissue. These receptors originate from a female donor with breast cancer. Some clones in this sample may be carry-over from other donors' samples.

Remarks on this clonotype: The CDR3 does not close with the conserved phenylalanine or tryptophan, likely indicating a read error. This chain joins TRBV20-1 and TRBJ1-6; D is perhaps TRBD1 (5 bases). This CDR3 spans 15 amino acids. Trimming pared 6 bases from V and 0 bases from J, leaving 12 bases between. CDR1 is DFQATT and CDR2 is SNEGSKA in the germline V gene (reference sequence). The CDR3: CSAGDLSSYNSPLHL. CDR3 bases: TGCAGTGCAGGGGACTTGAGCTCCTATAATTCACCCCTCCACCTT.

This clonotype was seen many times. The chain carries TRBV11-2 and TRBJ2-7; D remains unclear. The CDR3 is 11 amino acids. Deletions cut 4 bases from V and 7 bases from J, with 8 bases between. The germline CDR1 and CDR2 sequences are SGHAT and FQNNGV. As DNA, the CDR3 is TGTGCCAGCAGCTCCGTTGAGGAGCAGTACTTC. Amino acids: CASSSVEEQYF. Filled out from reference TRBV11-2 and TRBJ2-7, the complete variable domain reads EAGVAQSPRYKIIEKRQSVAFWCNPISGHATLYWYQQILGQGPKLLIQFQNNGVVDDSQLPKDRFSAERLKGVDSTLKIQPAKLEDSAVYLCASSSVEEQYFGPGTRLTVT.

Ten or more counts support this clonotype. This chain links TRBV5-1 with TRBJ2-5, with 10 bases fitting TRBD2. Germline V gene lookup returns CDR1 SGHRS and CDR2 YFSETQ. V lost 4 bases and J lost 5; bases outside the gene matches: 14. CDR3 size: 17 residues. CDR3 sequence (DNA): TGCGCCAGCAGCACAGGGGCTAGCGGGGGATTGATCGAGACCCAGTACTTC. This gives the protein CASSTGASGGLIETQYF.

The CDR3 sequence: CASSPNLGTSGISYEQYF. Written as DNA, the CDR3 is TGTGCCAGCAGTCCCAACCTCGGGACTAGCGGGATCTCCTACGAGCAGTACTTC. This chain connects TRBV28 to TRBJ2-7, with 13 bases fitting TRBD2. V lost 5 bases to trimming and J lost 0 bases; unmatched junction nucleotides: 10. The CDR3 loop spans 18 amino acids. CDR1 and CDR2 (germline): MDHEN, SYDVKM.

In its sample, this clonotype was seen many times. The chain uses TRBV4-1 and TRBJ2-3; 7 bases agree with TRBD2. V shed 6 bases, J shed 7 bases, and the junction held 13 bases outside the gene matches. The CDR3 runs to 15 residues. Germline V gene lookup returns CDR1 MGHRA and CDR2 YSYEKL. In nucleotides, the CDR3 is TGCGCCAGCAGTCCCGCCAACGGGGGGAGGCATACGCAGTATTTT. This sequence encodes CASSPANGGRHTQYF.

Many counts were recorded for this clonotype. The J gene is TRBJ1-6, the V gene TRBV20-1; possibly TRBD1 for D (5 bases). The CDR3 is 16 amino acids. Trimming took 0 bases from V and 4 from J, leaving 13 bases between them. Germline loops: CDR1 DFQATT, CDR2 SNEGSKA (reference sequence). The CDR3 region is CSAREKGLLYNSPLHF. The CDR3 DNA is TGCAGTGCTAGAGAAAAGGGGCTCCTATATAATTCACCCCTCCACTTT.

This clonotype appeared a single time. This rearrangement joins TRBV7-9 to TRBJ1-6; perhaps TRBD1 as D (6 bases). CDR1 SEHNR and CDR2 FQNEAQ come from the germline V gene (reference sequence). Between the trimmed V and J ends, which lost 10 bases and 5 bases, there was a span of 18 bases. The CDR3 is 15 residues long. The CDR3 DNA is TGTGCCACTTTCGAGACAGGCGGGGATAATTCACCCCTCCACTTT. Translation gives CATFETGGDNSPLHF.